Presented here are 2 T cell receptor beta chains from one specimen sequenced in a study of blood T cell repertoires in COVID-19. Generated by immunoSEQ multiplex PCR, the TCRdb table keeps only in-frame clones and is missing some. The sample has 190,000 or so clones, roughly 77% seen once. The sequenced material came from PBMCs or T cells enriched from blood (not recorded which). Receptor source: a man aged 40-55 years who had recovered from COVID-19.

The CDR3 region is CASLGSRGETQYF. The CDR3, as DNA: TGTGCCAGCTTAGGTAGCAGGGGGGAGACCCAGTACTTC. The rearrangement uses TRBV2 and TRBJ2-5, with 7 nucleotides matching TRBD1. V lost 8 bases, J lost 5 bases, and 8 bases stayed unmatched. The germline V gene has CDR1 SNHLY and CDR2 FYNNEI. The CDR3 consists of 13 residues. Complete variable domain (other parts from reference TRBV2 and TRBJ2-5): EPEVTQTPSHQVTQMGQEVILRCVPISNHLYFYWYRQILGQKVEFLVSFYNNEISEKSEIFDDQFSVERPDGSNFTLKIRSTKLEDSAMYFCASLGSRGETQYFGPGTRLLVL.

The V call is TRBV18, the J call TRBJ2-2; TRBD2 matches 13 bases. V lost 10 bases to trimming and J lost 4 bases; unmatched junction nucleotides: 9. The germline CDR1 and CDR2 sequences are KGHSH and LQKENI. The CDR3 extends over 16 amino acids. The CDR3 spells CATTGTSGVSTGELFF. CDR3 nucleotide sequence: TGTGCCACGACCGGGACTAGCGGGGTGAGCACCGGGGAGCTGTTTTTT.